The 3 T cell receptor beta chains in this list originate from one sample, sequenced in a study of PD-1 blockade in classical Hodgkin lymphoma. Stated time point: cycle 4 day 1 (C4D1), after less than 7 weeks of nivolumab. Every patient had relapsed following autologous stem cell transplantation, and cohorts differed in brentuximab vedotin exposure. The assay was immunoSEQ multiplex PCR, and TCRdb's table has in-frame clones only and misses some. In the table there are just under 65,000 clones, around 94% of which are singletons. The material was peripheral blood mononuclear cells (PBMCs), obtained before the fourth cycle of nivolumab. These receptors came from a human donor with classical Hodgkin lymphoma.

V and J are TRBV6-6 and TRBJ2-7, with D possibly being TRBD2 (5 bases). The CDR3 is made up of 14 amino acids. Trimming left V 6 bases short and J 0 bases short, with 12 bases between. The germline V gene has CDR1 MNHNY and CDR2 SVGAGI (reference sequence). CDR3 loop: CASSHRGSSYEQYF. CDR3 coding DNA: TGTGCCAGCAGCCACAGAGGGAGCTCCTACGAGCAGTACTTC.

The chain links TRBV4-1 to TRBJ2-1; 9 nucleotides agree with TRBD1. The CDR3 has 15 residues. Germline V gene data show CDR1 as MGHRA and CDR2 as YSYEKL. V was pared by 4 bases and J by 6 bases, with 7 bases of the junction left unmatched. This CDR3 is CASSPPGQGINEQFF. CDR3 bases: TGCGCCAGCAGCCCCCCGGGACAGGGAATCAATGAGCAGTTCTTC.

This clone came up once. The chain joins TRBV19 to TRBJ2-1; D not certain. Trimming removed 4 bases from V and 4 bases from J, with 5 bases in between. CDR1 and CDR2 (germline): LNHDA, SQIVND (reference sequence). This CDR3 is built from 12 residues. This chain's CDR3 is CASSTAYNEQFF. The CDR3 nucleotides are TGTGCCAGTAGTACAGCGTACAATGAGCAGTTCTTC.